These T cell receptor beta chains were read from a single sample in a study of cytomegalovirus exposure and HLA in healthy donors. Only in-frame clones appear in the TCRdb table, and some are missing; sequencing was by immunoSEQ multiplex PCR. The table lists 190,000 or so clones, 80% of them singletons. Sequenced sample: PBMCs. Receptor source: a boy aged 5-17 years in good health and CMV-seronegative. The CDR3 runs from the conserved cysteine through the conserved F or W. D genes are given only for firm matches.

d_call,j_call,v_call,cdr3_aa
NA,TRBJ2-5,TRBV15,CATSSQGGRQETQYF
TRBD1,TRBJ1-5,TRBV19,CASTLDGQGSNQPQHF
TRBD2,TRBJ2-3,TRBV5-4,CASTRTSGMDTQYF
NA,TRBJ1-1,TRBV5-1,CASSLAGHGTEAFF
TRBD2,TRBJ2-3,TRBV6-1,CASSEALAGGPDTQYF
NA,TRBJ2-7,TRBV11-3,CASSLVQGPSYEQYF
NA,TRBJ1-3,TRBV13,CASSLERGGGNTIYF
NA,TRBJ2-1,TRBV4-3,CASSQEITVNEQFF
TRBD1,TRBJ1-1,TRBV4-2,CASSPRGQTNTEAFF
NA,TRBJ2-2,TRBV29-1,CSVLLHKTSDTGELFF
NA,TRBJ2-1,TRBV15,CATSRDPARNEQFF
NA,TRBJ1-1,TRBV29-1,CSVSGVNTEAFF
NA,TRBJ2-7,TRBV9,CASSADRGQRGDYEQYF
TRBD1,TRBJ2-3,TRBV11-3,CASSRRGTDFLDTQYF
TRBD2,TRBJ2-7,TRBV18,CASSPGGTLAPEQYF
NA,TRBJ2-2,TRBV6-1,CASSDFLRGTGELFF
TRBD1,TRBJ2-3,TRBV11-3,CASSVSQGYSTDTQYF
NA,TRBJ2-5,TRBV5-1,CASSTGPYFQLRAQETQYF
NA,TRBJ1-4,TRBV7-9,CASSSGVTTNEKLFF
NA,TRBJ1-6,TRBV19,CASTRGGTNSPLHF
NA,TRBJ2-7,TRBV30,CAWSARYYEQYF
TRBD2,TRBJ2-7,TRBV5-1,CASSLTSGSNYEQYF
TRBD2,TRBJ2-3,TRBV7-2,CASSLEGTSGRGTDTQYF
NA,TRBJ1-1,TRBV19,CASSIGGGYPMNTEAFF
NA,TRBJ1-2,TRBV5-4,CASSLVWSGGRDGYTF
TRBD1,TRBJ1-1,TRBV11-3,CASSSQGALNTEAFF
TRBD2,TRBJ2-3,TRBV13,CASSFSGLAGGFGTDTQYF
TRBD1,TRBJ2-2,TRBV6-1,CASSDPRDSRGTGELFF
TRBD2,TRBJ2-3,TRBV25-1,CASEGTSGTPSTDTQYF
NA,TRBJ2-5,TRBV4-1,CASSQVRSFGAGRSQYF
NA,TRBJ1-6,TRBV7-9,CASSEPGLYNSPLHF
TRBD1,TRBJ1-4,TRBV30,CAWRPGGDEKLFF
TRBD2,TRBJ2-1,TRBV7-2,CASSLVSQSGGRRDEQFF
TRBD2,TRBJ2-2,TRBV7-8,CASSLGSGGAFRPVNTGELFF
NA,TRBJ2-5,TRBV6-6,CASSYTQGEVRETQYF
NA,TRBJ2-3,TRBV21-1,CASSKPCGPGLAPITDTQYF
TRBD1,TRBJ2-1,TRBV9,CASSVGPDRGDEQFF